This T cell receptor (beta chain) was identified in a study of blood T cell repertoires in COVID-19. Study-wide context: Italy, Spain and the United States were the sources of the convalescent and acute COVID-19 samples. PBMCs, B-cell-depleted T cells, or T cells provided the cDNA or gDNA that made up the material.

Trimming removed 4 bases from V and 5 bases from J; junction bases left unmatched: 3. CDR3 length equals 13 residues. Per germline, CDR1 SGHNT and CDR2 YYREEE (reference sequence). Here immunoSEQ multiplex PCR was the method, and the copy in TCRdb shows in-frame clones only, minus some. The sample lists around 150,000 clones; over 65% were seen once. Sample: peripheral blood. This TCR came from a man in his 60s with acute or convalescent COVID-19. This chain links TRBV5-4 with TRBJ2-3; 8 positions agree with TRBD2. CDR3 nucleotide sequence: TGTGCCAGCAGCCGGGGGGGGGAAGATACGCAGTATTTT. Encoded protein: CASSRGGEDTQYF.